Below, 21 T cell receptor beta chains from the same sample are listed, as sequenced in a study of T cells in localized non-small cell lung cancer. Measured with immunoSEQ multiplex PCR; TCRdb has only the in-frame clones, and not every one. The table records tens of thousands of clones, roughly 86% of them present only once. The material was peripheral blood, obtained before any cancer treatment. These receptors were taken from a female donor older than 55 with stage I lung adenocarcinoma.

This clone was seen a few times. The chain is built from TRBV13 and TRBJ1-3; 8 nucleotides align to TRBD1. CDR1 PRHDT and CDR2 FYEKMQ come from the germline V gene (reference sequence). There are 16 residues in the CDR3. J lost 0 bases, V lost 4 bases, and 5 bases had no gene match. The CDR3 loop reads CASSWDRSFSGNTIYF. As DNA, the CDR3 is TGTGCCAGCAGCTGGGACAGGTCTTTCTCTGGAAACACCATATATTTT.

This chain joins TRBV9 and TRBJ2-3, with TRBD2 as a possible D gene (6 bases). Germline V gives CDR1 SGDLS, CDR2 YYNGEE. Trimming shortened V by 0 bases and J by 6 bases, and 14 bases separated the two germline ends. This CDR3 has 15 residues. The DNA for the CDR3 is TGTGCCAGCAGCGTAGGGGCAACAGGAGGGGATACGCAGTATTTT. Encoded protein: CASSVGATGGDTQYF.

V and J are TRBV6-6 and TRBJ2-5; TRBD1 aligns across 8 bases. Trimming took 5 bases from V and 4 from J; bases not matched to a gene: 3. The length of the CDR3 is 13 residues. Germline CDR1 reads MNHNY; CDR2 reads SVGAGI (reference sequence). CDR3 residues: CASSRTGPETQYF. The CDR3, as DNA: TGTGCCAGCAGTAGGACAGGGCCAGAGACCCAGTACTTC.

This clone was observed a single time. The CDR3 bases are TGTGCCAGCAGCGATTTGGTTAAGAACACTGAAGCTTTCTTT. This codes for CASSDLVKNTEAFF. V is TRBV5-6 and J is TRBJ1-1, with no clear D. The CDR3 contains 14 residues. V lost 4 bases, J lost 1 base, and 11 bases lay in between. In germline, CDR1 is SGHDT, CDR2 YYEEEE.

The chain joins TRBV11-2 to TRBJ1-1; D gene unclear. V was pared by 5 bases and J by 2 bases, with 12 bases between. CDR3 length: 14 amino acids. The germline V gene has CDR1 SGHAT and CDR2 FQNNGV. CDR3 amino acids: CASSGMADNTEAFF. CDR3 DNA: TGTGCCAGCAGCGGGATGGCAGACAACACTGAAGCTTTCTTT.

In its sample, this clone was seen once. The CDR3 DNA is TGTGCCAGCAGCCGTAGGCAGGACGAGCAGTACTTC. Translation: CASSRRQDEQYF. The V call is TRBV7-9, the J call TRBJ2-7; D ambiguous. The CDR3 spans 12 residues. V gave up 5 bases and J gave up 5 bases, with 10 bases separating them. From germline, CDR1 is SEHNR and CDR2 FQNEAQ (reference sequence).

CDR3 region: CASSPPASYEQYF. In nucleotides, the CDR3 is TGTGCCAGCTCACCACCGGCTTCCTACGAGCAGTACTTC. This chain links TRBV18 with TRBJ2-7; D is ambiguous. The CDR3 runs 13 residues. CDR1 KGHSH and CDR2 LQKENI come from the germline V gene. Between the trimmed V and J ends, which lost 0 bases and 1 base, there was a span of 4 bases.

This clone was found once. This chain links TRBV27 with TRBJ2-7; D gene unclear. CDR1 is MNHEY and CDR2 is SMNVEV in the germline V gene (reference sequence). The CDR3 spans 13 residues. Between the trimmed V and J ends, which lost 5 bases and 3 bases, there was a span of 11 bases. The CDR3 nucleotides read TGTGCCAGCAGTGGCCAGGAATACTACGAGCAGTACTTC. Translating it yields CASSGQEYYEQYF.

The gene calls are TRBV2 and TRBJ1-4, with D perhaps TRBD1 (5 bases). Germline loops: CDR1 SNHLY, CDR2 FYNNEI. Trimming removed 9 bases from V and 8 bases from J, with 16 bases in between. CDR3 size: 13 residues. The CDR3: CASYRDWGEKLFF. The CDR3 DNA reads TGTGCCAGTTATCGGGACTGGGGCGAAAAACTGTTTTTT.

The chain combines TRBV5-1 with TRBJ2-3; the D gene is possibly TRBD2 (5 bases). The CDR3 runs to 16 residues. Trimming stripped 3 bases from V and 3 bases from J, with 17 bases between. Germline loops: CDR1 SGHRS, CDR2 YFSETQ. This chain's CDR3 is CASSSTGSGTTDTQYF. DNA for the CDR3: TGCGCCAGCAGCTCGACTGGGAGCGGCACTACAGATACGCAGTATTTT.

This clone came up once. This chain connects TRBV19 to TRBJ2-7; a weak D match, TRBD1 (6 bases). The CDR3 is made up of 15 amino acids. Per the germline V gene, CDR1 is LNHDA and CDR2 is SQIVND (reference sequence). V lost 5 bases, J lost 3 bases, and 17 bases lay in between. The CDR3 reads CASSLSPGRGYEQYF. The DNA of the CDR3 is TGTGCCAGTAGTCTTTCTCCGGGCAGGGGCTACGAGCAGTACTTC.

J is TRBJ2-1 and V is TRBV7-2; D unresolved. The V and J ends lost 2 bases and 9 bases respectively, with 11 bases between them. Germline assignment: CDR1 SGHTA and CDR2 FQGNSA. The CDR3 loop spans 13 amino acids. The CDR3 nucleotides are TGTGCCAGCAGCTTACAGACGCCGGGTGAGCAGTTCTTC. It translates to CASSLQTPGEQFF.

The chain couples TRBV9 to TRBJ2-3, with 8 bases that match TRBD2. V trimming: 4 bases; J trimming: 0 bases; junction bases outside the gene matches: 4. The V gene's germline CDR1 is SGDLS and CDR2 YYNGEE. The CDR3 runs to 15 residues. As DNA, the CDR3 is TGTGCCAGCAGCTCGGGGGGGACTAGCACAGATACGCAGTATTTT. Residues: CASSSGGTSTDTQYF.

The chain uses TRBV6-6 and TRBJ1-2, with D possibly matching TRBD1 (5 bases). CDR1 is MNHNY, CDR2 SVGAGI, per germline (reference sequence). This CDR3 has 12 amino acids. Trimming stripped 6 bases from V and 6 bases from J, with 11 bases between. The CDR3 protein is CASRRGDDGYTF. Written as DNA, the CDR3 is TGTGCCAGCAGACGAGGGGACGATGGCTACACCTTC.

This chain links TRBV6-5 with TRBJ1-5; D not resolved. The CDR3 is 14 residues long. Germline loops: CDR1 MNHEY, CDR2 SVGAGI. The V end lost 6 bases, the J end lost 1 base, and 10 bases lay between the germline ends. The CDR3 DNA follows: TGTGCCAGCAGCCCCGACACGAGCAATCAGCCCCAGCATTTT. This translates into CASSPDTSNQPQHF.

The CDR3 sequence is CASSPGSRREAKNIQYF. The CDR3 coding sequence is TGTGCCAGCTCACCAGGGTCTAGAAGGGAGGCCAAAAACATTCAGTACTTC. The J gene is TRBJ2-4, the V gene TRBV18; D possibly corresponds to TRBD2 (5 bases). Germline V CDR1 and CDR2: KGHSH, LQKENI. V lost 2 bases, J lost 1 base, and 15 bases lay in between. This CDR3 contains 17 residues.

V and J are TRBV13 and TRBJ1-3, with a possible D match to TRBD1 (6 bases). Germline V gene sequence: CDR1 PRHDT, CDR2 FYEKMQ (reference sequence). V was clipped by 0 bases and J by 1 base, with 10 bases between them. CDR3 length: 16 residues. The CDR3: CASSLGPTGSGNTIYF. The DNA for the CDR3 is TGTGCCAGCAGCTTAGGGCCAACAGGGTCTGGAAACACCATATATTTT.

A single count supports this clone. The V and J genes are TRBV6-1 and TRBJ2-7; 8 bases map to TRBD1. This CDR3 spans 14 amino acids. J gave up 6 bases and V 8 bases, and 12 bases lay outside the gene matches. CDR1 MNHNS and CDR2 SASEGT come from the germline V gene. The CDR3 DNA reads TGTGCCAGCTCCGACTGGACAGGGCTCGGCGAGCAGTACTTC. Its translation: CASSDWTGLGEQYF.

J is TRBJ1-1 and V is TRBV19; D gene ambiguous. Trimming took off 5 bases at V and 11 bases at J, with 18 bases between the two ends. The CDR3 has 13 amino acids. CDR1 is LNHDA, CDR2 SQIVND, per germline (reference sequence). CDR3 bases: TGTGCCAGTAGTCCCCCGGAGAGGGATCGTGCTTTCTTT. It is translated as CASSPPERDRAFF.

The CDR3 loop reads CASSMKGGWDYGYTF. DNA of the CDR3: TGTGCCAGTAGTATGAAGGGGGGATGGGACTATGGCTACACCTTC. The chain is built from TRBV19 and TRBJ1-2; D is possibly TRBD1 (6 bases). Germline V lookup: CDR1 LNHDA, CDR2 SQIVND (reference sequence). CDR3 length equals 15 residues. Trimming stripped 3 bases from V and 3 bases from J, with 14 bases between.

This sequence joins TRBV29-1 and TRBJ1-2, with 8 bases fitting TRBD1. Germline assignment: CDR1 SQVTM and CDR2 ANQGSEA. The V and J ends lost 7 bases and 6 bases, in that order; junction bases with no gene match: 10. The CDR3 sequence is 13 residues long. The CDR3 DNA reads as TGCAGCGGATGGGCAGGGGGCAATAATGGCTACACCTTC. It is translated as CSGWAGGNNGYTF.